The 31 T cell receptor beta chains below were found in one sample sequenced in a study of T cells after yellow fever vaccination (dated by TCRdb to about 2019). This specimen's treatment or condition label, per the study, means: live attenuated yellow fever vaccine strain. The receptor library was made with 5' RACE. Sequencing instrument: Illumina NovaSeq 6000. The raw public data were reprocessed by TCRdb itself: fastp quality trimming at Q25, MiXCR clonotype calling, in-frame beta chains only. CDR3 protein sequences are deduplicated, and each keeps its most common genes and DNA. The sample table contains a few hundred thousand distinct CDR3 sequences; only one count was recorded for approximately 3.2% of them. 3.2% of the sample comes from the top ten. The sample consisted of CD4+ T cells sorted from PBMCs, taken 10 days after the yellow fever booster vaccination. The receptors were gathered from a man aged 18 to 30 who received the YFV17D yellow fever vaccine.

The sample holds a few counts of this clonotype. V usage is TRBV7-9 and J usage is TRBJ1-5, with TRBD1 matching 8 bases. CDR3 length: 17 amino acids. Per the germline V gene, CDR1 is SEHNR and CDR2 is FQNEAQ (reference sequence). Unmatched junction bases numbered 18, after V lost 5 bases and J lost 9 bases. The CDR3 is CASSQMTGAAGFGPQHF. The CDR3 DNA follows: TGTGCCAGCAGCCAGATGACAGGGGCCGCCGGGTTTGGGCCCCAGCATTTT.

The sample holds a few counts of this clonotype. The V gene is TRBV5-1, the J gene TRBJ1-4; TRBD1 matches at 9 bases. V was clipped by 7 bases and J by 2 bases; unmatched bases: 3. Germline loops: CDR1 SGHRS, CDR2 YFSETQ. CDR3 length: 14 amino acids. CDR3 protein: CASQTGGTNEKLFF. The CDR3 bases are TGCGCCAGCCAAACAGGGGGCACTAATGAAAAACTGTTTTTT.

This clonotype has only a few counts. One end of the junction varies from germline; a read error may be responsible. The V gene is TRBV7-2, the J gene TRBJ2-7; TRBD1 is a possible D gene (5 bases). Germline CDR1 SGHTA, CDR2 FQGNSA. The CDR3 contains 13 residues. As DNA, the CDR3 is TGTGCCAGCACCTTAGGGGTTTTGGGTGAGCAGTACTTC. Protein sequence: CASTLGVLGEQYF.

The sample holds a few counts of this clonotype. The rearrangement joins TRBV29-1 to TRBJ2-3, with TRBD2 matching over 8 bases. The germline V gene encodes CDR1 SQVTM and CDR2 ANQGSEA. J lost 2 bases, V lost 3 bases, and 10 bases had no gene match. The CDR3 runs 16 residues. The CDR3 DNA reads TGCAGCGTTGAGAGGGGAGCGGGGGCCCCCACAGATACGCAGTATTTT. This translates into CSVERGAGAPTDTQYF.

This clonotype was seen at least ten times. V usage is TRBV6-2 or TRBV6-3 and J usage is TRBJ2-1, with TRBD2 as a possible D gene (6 bases). CDR3 length: 13 amino acids. CDR1 is MNHEY and CDR2 is SVGEGT in the germline V gene. V lost 6 bases, J lost 6 bases, and 12 bases lay in between. CDR3 sequence: CASRRDGSNEQFF. CDR3 bases: TGTGCCAGCAGACGGGACGGGAGCAATGAGCAGTTCTTC.

This clonotype was recorded many times. The chain links TRBV4-1 to TRBJ2-4; 8 bases agree with TRBD2. Trimming at V came to 4 bases and at J to 7 bases, leaving 6 bases not matched to a gene. This CDR3 is built from 14 residues. Per germline, CDR1 MGHRA and CDR2 YSYEKL. In DNA form, the CDR3 reads TGCGCCAGCAGCCGGGGACTAGTGGGGAACATTCAGTACTTC. This sequence encodes CASSRGLVGNIQYF.

The V and J genes are TRBV5-7 and TRBJ2-5, with no clear D. TRBV5-7 has ORF status, its function being uncertain. The CDR3 loop spans 14 amino acids. With 0 bases removed from V and 4 bases from J, the gap between germline ends came to 10 bases. CDR3 DNA sequence: TGTGCCAGCAGCTTGGATCCCGTATCAGAGACCCAGTACTTC. Protein product: CASSLDPVSETQYF.

This clonotype was found many times. This rearrangement joins TRBV29-1 to TRBJ1-5; D remains ambiguous. V was cut by 4 bases and J by 6 bases, with 10 bases left in between. Germline CDR1 is SQVTM and CDR2 is ANQGSEA. This CDR3 has 12 amino acids. The CDR3 DNA follows: TGCAGCGTTGGGGAAGGCGTTCAGCCCCAGCATTTT. Encoded protein: CSVGEGVQPQHF.

This clonotype showed up many times. The J gene is TRBJ2-7, the V gene TRBV6-5, with TRBD2 as a possible D gene (5 bases). The CDR3 loop spans 13 amino acids. Deletions cut 7 bases from V and 2 bases from J, with 12 bases between. Germline values: CDR1 MNHEY, CDR2 SVGAGI. CDR3 sequence: CASTLPGTYEQYF. In nucleotides, the CDR3 is TGTGCCAGCACCTTACCCGGGACCTACGAGCAGTACTTC.

This clonotype was picked up many times. This rearrangement joins TRBV30 to TRBJ1-1; D perhaps matches TRBD1 (6 bases). This CDR3 region has 11 residues. The V end was cut by 0 bases, the J end by 10 bases, with 9 bases between. Germline CDR1 GTSNPN, CDR2 SVGIG (reference sequence). CDR3 region: CAWSVGGAAFF. The CDR3 bases are TGTGCCTGGAGTGTTGGGGGGGCAGCTTTCTTT.

This clonotype has a count of ten or more. This chain uses TRBV7-9 with TRBJ1-4, with 10 bases fitting TRBD1. The CDR3 contains 14 residues. The germline gives CDR1 SEHNR, CDR2 FQNEAQ (reference sequence). Trimming removed 5 bases from V and 8 bases from J; junction bases left unmatched: 5. DNA for the CDR3: TGTGCCAGCAGCCGGACAGGGGGGTACGAAAAACTGTTTTTT. Translated, it gives CASSRTGGYEKLFF.

This clonotype was seen more than once but under ten times. The V and J genes are TRBV20-1 and TRBJ2-3; possible D gene TRBD1, 6 bases. Between the trimmed V and J ends, which lost 1 base and 7 bases, there was a span of 12 bases. The CDR3 has 13 residues. Germline values: CDR1 DFQATT, CDR2 SNEGSKA (reference sequence). CDR3 protein: CSARAQGSYTQYF. The CDR3 nucleotides read TGCAGTGCTAGAGCACAGGGTTCATATACGCAGTATTTT.

This clonotype has a count of ten or more. The J gene is TRBJ1-5, the V gene TRBV10-1, with D unclear. The germline gives CDR1 WNHNN, CDR2 SYGVQD (reference sequence). The CDR3 consists of 12 residues. V was trimmed by 4 bases and J by 8 bases, leaving 9 bases between them. CDR3 region: CASSAGNEPQHF. In nucleotides, the CDR3 is TGCGCCAGCAGTGCTGGGAATGAGCCCCAGCATTTT.

Only a few counts were recorded for this clonotype. The J gene is TRBJ2-5, the V gene TRBV20-1, with 10 bases lining up with TRBD1. Trimming took 5 bases from V and 2 from J; bases not matched to a gene: 2. Looked up from germline, CDR1 is DFQATT and CDR2 is SNEGSKA (reference sequence). The CDR3 runs to 13 residues. CDR3 in amino acids: CSAPDRGQETQYF. CDR3 in DNA: TGCAGTGCTCCGGACAGGGGGCAAGAGACCCAGTACTTC.

There are many counts of this clonotype. The rearrangement links TRBV20-1 to TRBJ1-1, with D uncertain. The CDR3 loop spans 15 amino acids. V dropped 5 bases and J dropped 4 bases, with 20 bases sitting between them. Germline CDR1 is DFQATT and CDR2 is SNEGSKA (reference sequence). The chain's CDR3 is CSAPIDGSGVTEAFF. CDR3 DNA: TGCAGTGCTCCAATAGACGGATCTGGCGTCACTGAAGCTTTCTTT.

This clonotype showed up just a few times. The J gene is TRBJ1-5, the V gene TRBV6-6; D possibly corresponds to TRBD1 (6 bases). Germline-derived CDR1 and CDR2 are MNHNY and SVGAGI (reference sequence). Trimming stripped 6 bases from V and 1 base from J, with 13 bases between. The CDR3 contains 15 residues. CDR3 residues: CASSRGGRSNQPQHF. CDR3 in DNA: TGTGCCAGCAGCAGGGGTGGTAGGAGCAATCAGCCCCAGCATTTT.

This clonotype was seen a few times. This chain links TRBV28 with TRBJ2-7; no clear D gene. The CDR3 consists of 14 residues. Per germline, CDR1 MDHEN and CDR2 SYDVKM. V was cut by 6 bases and J by 3 bases, with 15 bases left in between. The DNA of the CDR3 is TGTGCCAGCAGCCCCAGGTGGGGTGGCTACGAGCAGTACTTC. This encodes CASSPRWGGYEQYF.

The gene calls are TRBV24-1 and TRBJ2-1, with 11 nucleotides matching TRBD2. Germline CDR1 reads KGHDR; CDR2 reads SFDVKD. V was clipped by 3 bases and J by 6 bases; unmatched bases: 3. The CDR3 extends over 15 amino acids. The CDR3 spells CATSDNGLAGNEQFF. The CDR3, as DNA: TGTGCCACCAGTGATAACGGACTAGCGGGCAATGAGCAGTTCTTC.

This clonotype was observed a few times. The gene calls are TRBV3-1 and TRBJ1-2; unclear D gene. V gave up 0 bases and J gave up 1 base, with 3 bases separating them. The length of the CDR3 is 13 residues. CDR1 and CDR2 (germline): LGHDT, YNNKEL (reference sequence). CDR3 bases: TGTGCCAGCAGCCAAGAGTATAACTATGGCTACACCTTC. Encoded protein: CASSQEYNYGYTF.

This clonotype was detected ten times or more. The chain joins TRBV10-3 to TRBJ2-4, with 14 positions matching TRBD2. V shed 5 bases and J 6 bases; nucleotides not matched to a gene: 9. The CDR3 covers 17 residues. Germline V gene data show CDR1 as ENHRY and CDR2 as SYGVKD. The chain's CDR3 is CAISFSGLAGDLNIQYF. In nucleotides, the CDR3 is TGTGCCATCAGTTTCTCGGGACTAGCGGGGGACTTAAACATTCAGTACTTC.

This chain uses TRBV5-1 with TRBJ2-7, with D maybe TRBD2 (5 bases). V shed 4 bases and J shed 9 bases, with 20 bases lying between them. CDR1 SGHRS and CDR2 YFSETQ come from the germline V gene. The CDR3 is made up of 14 amino acids. The CDR3 sequence is CASSQTPGREGQYF. CDR3 DNA: TGCGCCAGCAGCCAGACACCCGGCCGGGAAGGGCAGTACTTC.

This sequence joins TRBV6-6 and TRBJ1-2; unclear D gene. The V end was cut by 2 bases, the J end by 2 bases, with 15 bases between. Per the germline V gene, CDR1 is MNHNY and CDR2 is SVGAGI (reference sequence). The CDR3 contains 16 residues. CDR3 DNA sequence: TGTGCCAGCAGTTACCAGTATCGACGGGAGAACTATGGCTACACCTTC. Translation gives CASSYQYRRENYGYTF.

Many counts were recorded for this clonotype. The J gene is TRBJ2-5, the V gene TRBV7-2; no definite D call. Trimming removed 5 bases from V and 5 bases from J, with 9 bases in between. Germline-derived CDR1 and CDR2 are SGHTA and FQGNSA. CDR3 length: 12 amino acids. Here the CDR3 DNA reads TGTGCCAGCAGCCCCCAGAGGGAGACCCAGTACTTC. It specifies CASSPQRETQYF.

This clonotype was observed at least ten times. The rearrangement links TRBV28 to TRBJ2-2; unclear D gene. This CDR3 spans 15 amino acids. The V gene's germline CDR1 is MDHEN and CDR2 SYDVKM. V lost 8 bases, J lost 1 base, and 14 bases lay in between. For the CDR3, the DNA is TGTGCCAGCCATCCGGGCTTGATGAACACCGGGGAGCTGTTTTTT. This codes for CASHPGLMNTGELFF.

This clonotype was counted a few times. This chain links TRBV2 with TRBJ2-3; D is perhaps TRBD2 (6 bases). Germline lookup yields CDR1 SNHLY and CDR2 FYNNEI. Trimming removed 3 bases at V and 1 base at J, with 8 bases between. The CDR3 contains 14 residues. CDR3 sequence (DNA): TGTGCCAGCAGTGACGGCGGGGGCACAGATACGCAGTATTTT. This sequence encodes CASSDGGGTDTQYF.

Many counts were recorded for this clonotype. The chain is built from TRBV10-3 and TRBJ2-3, with D possibly being TRBD1 (8 bases). Germline V gene lookup returns CDR1 ENHRY and CDR2 SYGVKD. The CDR3 has 15 residues. V was pared by 11 bases and J by 2 bases, with 20 bases between. CDR3 sequence reads: CAASAQGGTTDTQYF. The CDR3 bases are TGTGCCGCCAGCGCACAGGGGGGGACCACAGATACGCAGTATTTT.

This clonotype occurred a few times. CDR3 sequence: CASSPTGGWTEAFF. In nucleotides, the CDR3 is TGTGCCAGCAGCCCTACGGGGGGGTGGACTGAAGCTTTCTTT. The chain is built from TRBV12-3 or TRBV12-4 and TRBJ1-1; D is perhaps TRBD1 (5 bases). The length of the CDR3 is 14 residues. The V end was cut by 6 bases, the J end by 5 bases, with 16 bases between.

This clonotype was counted between two and nine times. The rearrangement links TRBV5-1 to TRBJ2-3, with D maybe TRBD1 (6 bases). Trimming removed 2 bases at V and 4 bases at J, with 11 bases between. Germline-derived CDR1 and CDR2 are SGHRS and YFSETQ. This CDR3 has 14 amino acids. The CDR3 sequence is CASSFLQGPDTQYF. CDR3 in DNA: TGCGCCAGCAGCTTCTTACAGGGCCCAGATACGCAGTATTTT.

In its sample, this clonotype was seen many times. The rearrangement uses TRBV7-2 and TRBJ2-7; D possibly uses TRBD1 or TRBD2 (6 bases each). The ends were cut back, 5 bases at V and 6 bases at J, with 14 bases in the middle. This CDR3 has 13 amino acids. The germline V gene encodes CDR1 SGHTA and CDR2 FQGNSA. The CDR3 protein is CASSLRGVREQYF. The CDR3 coding sequence is TGTGCCAGCAGCCTAAGGGGGGTCCGCGAGCAGTACTTC.

The chain has TRBV5-1 and TRBJ1-3; no clear D. Trimming removed 0 bases at V and 0 bases at J, with 10 bases between. The germline V gene encodes CDR1 SGHRS and CDR2 YFSETQ. The CDR3 runs to 16 residues. The CDR3 DNA is TGCGCCAGCAGCTTGGGCGGGATAAGCTCTGGAAACACCATATATTTT. Translated: CASSLGGISSGNTIYF.

This clonotype was picked up many times. V usage is TRBV6-5 and J usage is TRBJ2-7; TRBD1 might be the D (5 bases). The CDR3 totals 13 residues. Germline CDR1 reads MNHEY; CDR2 reads SVGAGI. V lost 5 bases to trimming and J lost 0 bases, with 8 bases between them. CDR3 residues: CASSKGISYEQYF. The CDR3 DNA is TGTGCCAGCAGTAAGGGGATCTCCTACGAGCAGTACTTC.